The T cell receptor beta chain under discussion was sequenced for a study of T cells in localized non-small cell lung cancer. Assay: immunoSEQ multiplex PCR; the TCRdb copy retains only in-frame clones and omits some. The table records more than 45,000 clones, 75% to 90% of them present only once. The receptor was derived from a male donor older than 55 with stage III squamous cell lung carcinoma. The sample consisted of peripheral blood, taken before any cancer treatment.

The chain's CDR3 is CASSSQPHTIYF. CDR3 sequence (DNA): TGTGCCAGCAGCTCCCAACCTCACACCATATATTTT. The chain is built from TRBV7-9 and TRBJ1-3; D uncertain. The length of the CDR3 is 12 residues. CDR1 SEHNR and CDR2 FQNEAQ come from the germline V gene (reference sequence). Trimming took off 4 bases at V and 8 bases at J, with 9 bases between the two ends. The whole variable domain, filled in from reference TRBV7-9 and TRBJ1-3, reads DTGVSQNPRHKITKRGQNVTFRCDPISEHNRLYWYRQTLGQGPEFLTYFQNEAQLEKSRLLSDRFSAERPKGSFSTLEIQRTEQGDSAMYLCASSSQPHTIYFGEGSWLTVV.